The present TCR beta chain was sequenced within a study of memory CD8 T cells in hepatitis C reinfection. The wider study: Chronic HCV followed reinfection in a couple of donors who cleared primary infection.

The method was immunoSEQ multiplex PCR; TCRdb's version includes in-frame clones alone and lacks a portion of them. In the table there are 50,000 or so clones, around 92% of which are singletons. A remark on this clone: Its matching antigen is unknown.

CDR1 MGHRA and CDR2 YSYEKL come from the germline V gene. This CDR3 is built from 12 residues. The V and J ends lost 3 bases and 8 bases respectively, with 11 bases between them. Time point denoted: pre-reinfection, 55 to 20 weeks before reinfection detection. TCR sequencing was done directly ex vivo on sorted cells, without expansion in vitro. Donors were people who inject drugs in the Montreal HEPCO cohort. A couple of donors provided sorted CD3+ CD8+ CD45RO- naive CD8 T cells at all three reinfection time points. Study findings and constraints: With five donors, public clonotype conclusions could not be definitive.

Material for sequencing was naive CD8+ T cells sorted from blood. This receptor was obtained from a man aged 18 to 30 with hepatitis C virus infection. This rearrangement joins TRBV4-1 to TRBJ2-7, with a weak D call TRBD2 (6 bases). The CDR3 coding sequence is TGCGCCAGCAGCCAGGACTATGGGCAGCAGTACTTC. Its protein is CASSQDYGQQYF.